This passage covers 7 T cell receptor beta chains from one sample sequenced in a study of blood T cell repertoires in COVID-19. Profiled with immunoSEQ multiplex PCR; TCRdb holds only in-frame clones, not every one. Of over 200,000 clones listed, 75% to 85% are singletons. Specimen: peripheral blood. These receptors all stem from a woman between 25 and 40 years old with COVID-19, enrolled during active disease.

The genes are TRBV24-1 and TRBJ2-5, with TRBD1 identical over 10 bases. The CDR3 contains 17 residues. The trim removed 4 bases at V and 4 bases at J, leaving 11 bases unmatched. The germline gives CDR1 KGHDR, CDR2 SFDVKD. The CDR3 reads CATSDPQETGGRETQYF. The CDR3, as DNA: TGTGCCACCAGTGACCCTCAAGAGACAGGGGGCCGAGAGACCCAGTACTTC.

The rearrangement links TRBV6-4 to TRBJ2-5; 11 bases agree with TRBD2. The junction had 4 bases not matched to a gene; V was cut back by 5 bases and J by 5 bases. This CDR3 comprises 14 residues. Looked up from germline, CDR1 is MRHNA and CDR2 is SNTAGT. In nucleotides, the CDR3 is TGTGCCAGCAGTCTAGCGGGGGGATCGGAGACCCAGTACTTC. This translates into CASSLAGGSETQYF.

V gene TRBV7-2 combines with J gene TRBJ2-2, with D possibly TRBD1 on 6 matching bases. V was trimmed by 5 bases and J by 5 bases, leaving 15 bases between them. The CDR3 is 15 amino acids. CDR1 and CDR2 from the germline V gene are SGHTA and FQGNSA. The CDR3 DNA reads TGTGCCAGCAGCCAACCGACAGGAAATACCGGGGAGCTGTTTTTT. It translates to CASSQPTGNTGELFF.

The chain has TRBV4-2 and TRBJ2-4, with a possible D match to TRBD1 (6 bases). With 0 bases removed from V and 6 bases from J, the gap between germline ends came to 6 bases. CDR1 LGHNA and CDR2 YNFKEQ come from the germline V gene. This CDR3 contains 13 residues. The CDR3 loop is CASSQDRGNIQYF. DNA of the CDR3: TGTGCCAGCAGCCAAGACAGGGGAAACATTCAGTACTTC.

The CDR3 bases are TGTGCCACCAGTGACTTGGGAGTCAATCAGCCCCAGCATTTT. This translates into CATSDLGVNQPQHF. The rearrangement uses TRBV24-1 and TRBJ1-5, with D unresolved. CDR3 length: 14 residues. Germline lookup yields CDR1 KGHDR and CDR2 SFDVKD. Trimming pared 4 bases from V and 3 bases from J, leaving 9 bases between.

This clone was observed once. Here the CDR3 reads CATSDLAGGYTF. The CDR3 DNA follows: TGTGCCACCAGTGATTTGGCTGGCGGCTACACCTTC. V and J are TRBV24-1 and TRBJ1-2; D is ambiguous. The CDR3 loop spans 12 amino acids. V lost 0 bases and J 8 bases, leaving 6 bases between the germline ends. The germline CDR1 and CDR2 sequences are KGHDR and SFDVKD.

This clone was observed many times. The J gene is TRBJ2-1, the V gene TRBV5-1; the D gene is possibly TRBD2 (7 bases). CDR1 is SGHRS and CDR2 is YFSETQ in the germline V gene. The CDR3 totals 14 residues. Between the trimmed V and J ends, which lost 3 bases and 6 bases, there was a span of 13 bases. The CDR3 protein is CASSSLGGRNEQFF. In nucleotides, the CDR3 is TGCGCCAGCAGCTCCCTGGGGGGGCGCAATGAGCAGTTCTTC.